These 7 T cell receptor beta chains were all obtained from the same sample, sequenced in a study of blood T cells in healthy people across ages (dated by TCRdb to between 2014 and 2016). The method behind the library was 5' RACE. The sequencer was an Illumina HiSeq 2500. A second PCR of about 6 to 12 cycles was run with a J-beta primer mix and a sample-barcoded 5' primer. TCRdb applied fastp at Q25 and MiXCR to the public reads, then kept only in-frame beta chains. Rows with a matching CDR3 protein are joined into one entry that keeps the most common DNA and genes. This sample is represented by 700,000 or so distinct CDR3 sequences; over 20% of them were singletons. 22% of the sample comes from the top ten. The sequenced material came from blood. These receptors all come from a man in his 70s in good health.

The chain uses TRBV3-1 and TRBJ2-6, with 8 positions matching TRBD2. After removal of 4 bases from V and 4 bases from J, the junction contained 6 bases not matched to a gene. CDR3 length: 16 amino acids. Germline V CDR1 and CDR2: LGHDT, YNNKEL (reference sequence). The CDR3 coding sequence is TGTGCCAGCAGCCCCAGACTAGCGACGGGGGCCAACGTCCTGACTTTC. Its protein is CASSPRLATGANVLTF.

The chain joins TRBV5-1 to TRBJ2-1; perhaps TRBD2 as D (7 bases). V lost 2 bases, J lost 5 bases, and 11 bases lay in between. The germline V gene encodes CDR1 SGHRS and CDR2 YFSETQ. CDR3 length: 14 residues. DNA of the CDR3: TGCGCCAGCAGCTTCGGGGGGCCCAACAATGAGCAGTTCTTC. It encodes CASSFGGPNNEQFF.

V usage is TRBV5-1 and J usage is TRBJ1-1; D unclear. The germline V and J ends were trimmed by 2 bases and 1 base, with 15 bases remaining between them. This CDR3 is 16 amino acids long. The germline V gene has CDR1 SGHRS and CDR2 YFSETQ. The CDR3 sequence is CASSFAPAAQNTEAFF. Here the CDR3 DNA reads TGCGCCAGCAGCTTCGCCCCCGCAGCCCAGAACACTGAAGCTTTCTTT.

This clonotype was recorded at least ten times. V and J are TRBV20-1 and TRBJ2-1, with 8 bases lining up with TRBD2. CDR3 length: 14 amino acids. Germline V gene data show CDR1 as DFQATT and CDR2 as SNEGSKA (reference sequence). Trimming removed 5 bases from V and 10 bases from J; junction bases left unmatched: 13. The CDR3 is CSAGKAGAPLEQFF. The CDR3 DNA is TGCAGTGCTGGAAAAGCGGGGGCCCCCCTCGAGCAGTTCTTC.

A word on this clonotype: The junction differs from germline at one of its ends, possibly a read error. The genes are TRBV11-2 and TRBJ1-6, with 8 bases that match TRBD1. The CDR3 is 14 residues long. Looked up from germline, CDR1 is SGHAT and CDR2 is FQNNGV. DNA of the CDR3: TGTACCAGCCGTGTATCAGGGGGCAATTCACCCCTCCACTTT. Residues: CTSRVSGGNSPLHF. Full variable domain (remainder filled in from reference TRBV11-2 and TRBJ1-6): EAGVAQSPRYKIIEKRQSVAFWCNPISGHATLYWYQQILGQGPKLLIQFQNNGVVDDSQLPKDRFSAERLKGVDSTLKIQPAKLEDSAVYLCTSRVSGGNSPLHFGNGTRLTVT.

The chain has TRBV12-3 or TRBV12-4 and TRBJ2-1, with D tentatively TRBD2 (6 bases). The CDR3 extends over 12 amino acids. V shed 6 bases and J shed 15 bases, with 18 bases lying between them. The CDR3 bases are TGTGCCAGCAGGGGACTTGGCGACGACCGGTTCTTC. Its translation is CASRGLGDDRFF.

The rearrangement links TRBV12-3 or TRBV12-4 to TRBJ2-7; D remains ambiguous. This CDR3 has 14 residues. V was trimmed by 2 bases and J by 2 bases, leaving 10 bases between them. The CDR3 is CASSLSHSPYEQYF. CDR3 DNA: TGTGCCAGCAGTTTAAGTCATAGCCCCTACGAGCAGTACTTC.